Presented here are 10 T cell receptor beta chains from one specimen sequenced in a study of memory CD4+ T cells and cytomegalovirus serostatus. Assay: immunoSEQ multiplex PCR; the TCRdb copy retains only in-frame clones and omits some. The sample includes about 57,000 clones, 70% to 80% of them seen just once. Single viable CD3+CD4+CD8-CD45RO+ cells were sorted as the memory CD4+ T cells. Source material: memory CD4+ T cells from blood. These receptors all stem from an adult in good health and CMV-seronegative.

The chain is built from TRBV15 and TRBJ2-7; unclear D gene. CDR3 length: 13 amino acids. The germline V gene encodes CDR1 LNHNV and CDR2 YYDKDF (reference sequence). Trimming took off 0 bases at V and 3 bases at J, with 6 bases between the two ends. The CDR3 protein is CATSRERNYEQYF. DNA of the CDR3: TGTGCCACCAGCAGAGAGCGAAACTACGAGCAGTACTTC. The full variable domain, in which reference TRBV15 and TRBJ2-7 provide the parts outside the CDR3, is DAMVIQNPRYQVTQFGKPVTLSCSQTLNHNVMYWYQQKSSQAPKLLFHYYDKDFNNEADTPDNFQSRRPNTSFCFLDIRSPGLGDTAMYLCATSRERNYEQYFGPGTRLTVT.

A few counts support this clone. CDR3 nucleotides: TGTGCCAGCAGTTACGGCAGGGGAGACTATGGCTACACCTTC. Its translation: CASSYGRGDYGYTF. The chain carries TRBV6-5 and TRBJ1-2; possible D gene TRBD1, 6 bases. The germline CDR1 and CDR2 sequences are MNHEY and SVGAGI. The CDR3 is 14 amino acids. The V gene lost 2 bases and the J gene lost 3 bases, with 10 bases spanning the gap.

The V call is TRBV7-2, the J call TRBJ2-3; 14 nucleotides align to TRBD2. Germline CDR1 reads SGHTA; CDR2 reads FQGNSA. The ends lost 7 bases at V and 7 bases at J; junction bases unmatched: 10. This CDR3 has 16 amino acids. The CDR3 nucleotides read TGTGCCAGCAACGACTATGGGACTAGCGGGAGTCATACGCAGTATTTT. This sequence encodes CASNDYGTSGSHTQYF.

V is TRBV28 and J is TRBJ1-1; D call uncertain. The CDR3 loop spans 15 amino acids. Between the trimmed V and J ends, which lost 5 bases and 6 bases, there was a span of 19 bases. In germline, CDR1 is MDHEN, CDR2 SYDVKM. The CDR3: CASSDQAHRAAEAFF. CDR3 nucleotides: TGTGCCAGCAGTGACCAGGCCCACCGTGCGGCTGAAGCTTTCTTT.

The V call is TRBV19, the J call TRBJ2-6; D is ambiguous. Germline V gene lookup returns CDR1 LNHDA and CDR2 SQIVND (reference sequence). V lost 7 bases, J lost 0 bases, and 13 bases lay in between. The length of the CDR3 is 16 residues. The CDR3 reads CASMGRRVSGANVLTF. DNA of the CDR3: TGTGCCAGTATGGGTCGGCGAGTCTCTGGGGCCAACGTCCTGACTTTC.

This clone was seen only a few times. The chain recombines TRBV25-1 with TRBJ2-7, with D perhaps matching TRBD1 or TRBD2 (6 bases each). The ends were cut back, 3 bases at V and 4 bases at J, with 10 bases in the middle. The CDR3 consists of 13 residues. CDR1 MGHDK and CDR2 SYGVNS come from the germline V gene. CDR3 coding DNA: TGTGCCAGCAGTGAGGGGGGACATTACGAGCAGTACTTC. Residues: CASSEGGHYEQYF.

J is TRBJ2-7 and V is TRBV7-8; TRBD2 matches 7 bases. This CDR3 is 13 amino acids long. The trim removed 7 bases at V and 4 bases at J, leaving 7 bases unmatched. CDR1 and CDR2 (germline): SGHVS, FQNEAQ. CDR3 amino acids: CASTQGGVYEQYF. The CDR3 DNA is TGTGCCAGCACCCAGGGAGGGGTTTACGAGCAGTACTTC.

The CDR3 DNA reads as TGTGCCAGCAGGCTACAGGGCGCGCGCGAGCAGTACTTC. Translated: CASRLQGAREQYF. V and J are TRBV6-5 and TRBJ2-7; TRBD1 might be the D (6 bases). Germline CDR1 reads MNHEY; CDR2 reads SVGAGI. Trimming removed 6 bases at V and 6 bases at J, with 15 bases between. This CDR3 spans 13 amino acids.

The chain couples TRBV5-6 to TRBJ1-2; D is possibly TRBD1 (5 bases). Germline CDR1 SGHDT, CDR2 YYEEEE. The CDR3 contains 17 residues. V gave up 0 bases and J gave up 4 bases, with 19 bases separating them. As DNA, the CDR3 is TGTGCCAGCAGCTTGGGTCCAGGGAGGGTCCGGGGCTATGGCTACACCTTC. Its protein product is CASSLGPGRVRGYGYTF.

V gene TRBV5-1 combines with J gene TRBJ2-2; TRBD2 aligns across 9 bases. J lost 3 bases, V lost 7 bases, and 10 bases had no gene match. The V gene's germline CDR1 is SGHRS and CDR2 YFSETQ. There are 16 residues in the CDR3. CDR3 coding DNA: TGCGCCAGCGGGACCCGACTAGCGGCGGACACCGGGGAGCTGTTTTTT. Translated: CASGTRLAADTGELFF.